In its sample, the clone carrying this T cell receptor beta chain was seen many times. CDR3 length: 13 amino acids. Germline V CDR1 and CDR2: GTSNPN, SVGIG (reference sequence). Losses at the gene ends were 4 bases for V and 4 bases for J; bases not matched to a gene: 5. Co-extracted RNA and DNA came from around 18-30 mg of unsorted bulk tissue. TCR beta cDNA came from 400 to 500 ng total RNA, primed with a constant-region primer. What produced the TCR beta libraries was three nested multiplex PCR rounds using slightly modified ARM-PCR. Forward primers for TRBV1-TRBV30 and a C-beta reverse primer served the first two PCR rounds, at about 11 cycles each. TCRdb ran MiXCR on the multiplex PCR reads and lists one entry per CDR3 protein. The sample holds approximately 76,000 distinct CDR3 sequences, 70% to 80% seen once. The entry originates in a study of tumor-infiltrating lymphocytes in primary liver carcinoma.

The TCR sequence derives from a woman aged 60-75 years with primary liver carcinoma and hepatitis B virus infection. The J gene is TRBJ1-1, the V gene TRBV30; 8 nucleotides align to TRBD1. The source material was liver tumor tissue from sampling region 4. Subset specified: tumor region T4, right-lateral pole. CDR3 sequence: CAWITGGVTEAFF. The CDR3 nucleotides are TGTGCCTGGATAACAGGGGGAGTCACTGAAGCTTTCTTT.